These T cell receptor beta chains were read from a single sample in a study of T cell responses to AZD1222 COVID-19 vaccine. Assay: immunoSEQ multiplex PCR; the TCRdb copy retains only in-frame clones and omits some. Counted here are approximately 160,000 clones, about nine tenths occurring once; the ten biggest clones make up roughly 1.6%. The input for sequencing was peripheral blood, taken on day 0 of AZD1222 vaccination. All receptors derive from an adult in good health. CDR3s include the opening cysteine and the closing phenylalanine or tryptophan. Fields, in order: CDR3 protein, CDR3 DNA, V gene, J gene, clone size, D gene. D genes are given only for firm matches. Size is stated for part of the rows, as once, few or many counts, or as a class when the clone is expanded.

CASSHTGTANSREQYF	TGTGCCAGCAGTCACACCGGGACGGCTAATTCACGGGAGCAGTACTTC	TRBV6-6	TRBJ2-7	once	.
CASSSDRGLQGVEKLFF	TGTGCCAGCAGTTCAGACAGGGGGCTGCAGGGTGTTGAAAAACTGTTTTTT	TRBV28	TRBJ1-4	.	TRBD1
CASSLAGRGVEDGYTF	TGCGCCAGCAGCTTGGCGGGGCGGGGGGTCGAAGATGGCTACACCTTC	TRBV5-1	TRBJ1-2	.	.
CASSSNWGGYSNQPQHF	TGTGCCAGCAGTTCCAACTGGGGCGGATATAGCAATCAGCCCCAGCATTTT	TRBV28	TRBJ1-5	.	.
CASSVGLAGADTQYF	TGTGCCAGCAGCGTGGGACTAGCGGGGGCAGATACGCAGTATTTT	TRBV11-3	TRBJ2-3	.	TRBD2
CASSRDPSNSYNEQFF	TGTGCCAGCAGTAGAGACCCTTCCAACTCCTACAATGAGCAGTTCTTC	TRBV13	TRBJ2-1	.	.
CASSVSKNTEAFF	TGTGCCAGCAGCGTAAGTAAGAACACTGAAGCTTTCTTT	TRBV7-3	TRBJ1-1	.	.
CASRLAGQNTGELFF	TGTGCCAGCCGCTTGGCGGGGCAAAACACCGGGGAGCTGTTTTTT	TRBV18	TRBJ2-2	.	.
CASKWERGSSEAFF	TGCGCCAGCAAATGGGAAAGGGGGAGTTCGGAAGCTTTCTTT	TRBV5-1	TRBJ1-1	few	.
CASRWHSGQETQYF	TGTGCCAGCAGATGGCACTCGGGGCAAGAGACCCAGTACTTC	TRBV7-9	TRBJ2-5	.	.
CATSRGFGLRNTEAFF	TGTGCCACCAGCAGAGGATTTGGGCTTAGGAACACTGAAGCTTTCTTT	TRBV15	TRBJ1-1	.	.
CASSQADRGLSQPQHF	TGCGCCAGCAGCCAAGCCGACAGGGGGTTGTCTCAGCCCCAGCATTTT	TRBV4-1	TRBJ1-5	.	TRBD1
CASRSGLVSYEQYF	TGCGCCAGCAGGAGTGGATTGGTCTCCTACGAGCAGTACTTC	TRBV10-2	TRBJ2-7	.	.
CASRNTMEGNTIYF	TGTGCCAGCAGAAATACCATGGAAGGAAACACCATATATTTT	TRBV6-4	TRBJ1-3	.	.
CASSLHPNQPQHF	TGTGCCAGCAGCCTACACCCTAATCAGCCCCAGCATTTT	TRBV7-2	TRBJ1-5	.	.
CASSRTLGGTSEAFF	TGTGCCAGCTCACGTACGTTGGGAGGGACGTCTGAAGCTTTCTTT	TRBV18	TRBJ1-1	.	.
CASSSNRVYTEAFF	TGTGCCAGCAGTTCCAACAGGGTATACACTGAAGCTTTCTTT	TRBV27	TRBJ1-1	.	.
CASNTGQAQETQYF	TGTGCCAGCAATACGGGACAGGCCCAAGAGACCCAGTACTTC	TRBV11-3	TRBJ2-5	.	TRBD1
CASSPTNSNQPQHF	TGTGCCAGCAGTCCAACTAATAGCAATCAGCCCCAGCATTTT	TRBV6-5	TRBJ1-5	.	.
CASSLTPLGAGGPSTDTQYF	TGTGCCAGCAGCTTAACACCCCTTGGGGCGGGGGGGCCCAGCACAGATACGCAGTATTTT	TRBV7-3	TRBJ2-3	.	TRBD2
CASSLIDSGQETQYF	TGTGCCAGCAGCTTGATAGACAGCGGACAAGAGACCCAGTACTTC	TRBV11-2	TRBJ2-5	.	.
CASSLAGQEYNSPLHF	TGTGCCAGCAGCTTAGCCGGACAGGAATATAATTCACCCCTCCACTTT	TRBV11-3	TRBJ1-6	once	TRBD1
CASRDPGKTYEQYF	TGTGCCAGCAGAGACCCCGGGAAAACCTACGAGCAGTACTTC	TRBV6-5	TRBJ2-7	.	.
CASSSDYGYTF	TGTGCCAGCAGTTCGGACTATGGCTACACCTTC	TRBV12-3/TRBV12-4	TRBJ1-2	.	.
CASIRRGSTDTQYF	TGTGCCAGCATCCGACGGGGGAGCACAGATACGCAGTATTTT	TRBV2	TRBJ2-3	.	.
CASWDPRGQLYEQYF	TGTGCCAGCTGGGATCCCCGAGGACAACTCTACGAGCAGTACTTC	TRBV25-1	TRBJ2-7	.	.
CASSPAGHYNSPLHF	TGTGCCAGTAGTCCAGCCGGACATTATAATTCACCCCTCCACTTT	TRBV19	TRBJ1-6	.	.
CASSAGWGLPYGYTF	TGCGCCAGCAGCGCTGGATGGGGACTACCCTATGGCTACACCTTC	TRBV5-1	TRBJ1-2	.	.
CASSLMRTGELFF	TGCGCCAGCAGCTTGATGAGGACCGGGGAGCTGTTTTTT	TRBV5-1	TRBJ2-2	.	.
CASSLDSGTAGKQFF	TGTGCCAGCAGCTTAGATTCCGGTACGGCGGGGAAGCAGTTCTTC	TRBV11-3	TRBJ2-1	.	.
CASSLGGGLEAFF	TGCGCCAGCAGCTTGGGAGGGGGTCTTGAAGCTTTCTTT	TRBV5-1	TRBJ1-1	.	.
CASSLGDNQPQHF	TGTGCCAGCAGCTTGGGGGACAATCAGCCCCAGCATTTT	TRBV5-6	TRBJ1-5	.	.
CASSYSSKGIYEQYF	TGTGCCAGCAGTTACTCGAGTAAGGGTATCTACGAGCAGTACTTC	TRBV6-2/TRBV6-3	TRBJ2-7	.	.
CASSPGQIREKLFF	TGTGCCAGCAGCCCAGGACAGATACGGGAAAAACTGTTTTTT	TRBV7-2	TRBJ1-4	few	.
CATSDTRRGYGYTF	TGTGCCACCAGTGACACTCGCCGGGGCTATGGCTACACCTTC	TRBV24-1	TRBJ1-2	.	.
CASSQDYPLRREQYF	TGCGCCAGCAGCCAAGACTATCCACTTAGGCGCGAGCAGTACTTC	TRBV4-3	TRBJ2-7	.	.
CASTSPGTGGNQPQHF	TGTGCCAGCACTTCCCCCGGGACAGGGGGCAATCAGCCCCAGCATTTT	TRBV2	TRBJ1-5	.	TRBD1
CASSPGQGASGGANVLTF	TGTGCCAGCAGCCCCGGACAGGGGGCCTCGGGCGGGGCCAACGTCCTGACTTTC	TRBV5-4	TRBJ2-6	.	TRBD1
CATSPLAGTDNEQFF	TGTGCCACCTCTCCTCTAGCGGGGACCGACAATGAGCAGTTCTTC	TRBV24-1	TRBJ2-1	once	TRBD2
CASSQVGSEVAFF	TGTGCCAGCAGCCAAGTCGGTTCGGAGGTAGCTTTCTTT	TRBV3-1/TRBV3-2	TRBJ1-1	.	.
CASSLGLTKTTDTQYF	TGTGCCAGCAGCTTGGGACTAACAAAAACCACAGATACGCAGTATTTT	TRBV7-3	TRBJ2-3	.	TRBD2
CASNLRDRYYQPQHF	TGTGCCAGCAACCTCCGGGACAGGTACTATCAGCCCCAGCATTTT	TRBV28	TRBJ1-5	.	TRBD1
CASSSLAGGGDIQYF	TGTGCCAGTAGTTCTTTAGCGGGGGGAGGCGACATTCAGTACTTC	TRBV19	TRBJ2-4	.	TRBD2
CASSSLGGGATDTQYF	TGTGCCAGCAGCTCCCTGGGCGGGGGGGCCACAGATACGCAGTATTTT	TRBV9	TRBJ2-3	.	TRBD2
CASSLGFISSYEQYF	TGTGCCAGCAGCTTAGGTTTTATTAGCTCCTACGAGCAGTACTTC	TRBV7-2	TRBJ2-7	.	.
CASSFQLNGNTIYF	TGTGCCAGCAGCTTTCAGTTAAATGGAAACACCATATATTTT	TRBV5-5	TRBJ1-3	once	.
CASSPIRGSNTEAFF	TGTGCCAGCAGCCCTATACGGGGTTCGAACACTGAAGCTTTCTTT	TRBV3-1/TRBV3-2	TRBJ1-1	.	.
CASSLKGEGSPLHF	TGTGCCAGCAGTTTAAAGGGGGAAGGATCACCCCTCCACTTT	TRBV27	TRBJ1-6	.	.
CASRGGTVLNEKLFF	TGTGCCAGCAGAGGAGGAACAGTACTTAATGAAAAACTGTTTTTT	TRBV7-2	TRBJ1-4	.	.
CASSAPLAGGLVSTDTQYF	TGTGCCAGCAGTGCCCCACTAGCGGGGGGGCTTGTCAGCACAGATACGCAGTATTTT	TRBV6-1	TRBJ2-3	.	TRBD2
CSVTGTGGGGYTF	TGCAGCGTCACCGGGACAGGGGGAGGAGGCTACACCTTC	TRBV29-1	TRBJ1-2	.	TRBD1